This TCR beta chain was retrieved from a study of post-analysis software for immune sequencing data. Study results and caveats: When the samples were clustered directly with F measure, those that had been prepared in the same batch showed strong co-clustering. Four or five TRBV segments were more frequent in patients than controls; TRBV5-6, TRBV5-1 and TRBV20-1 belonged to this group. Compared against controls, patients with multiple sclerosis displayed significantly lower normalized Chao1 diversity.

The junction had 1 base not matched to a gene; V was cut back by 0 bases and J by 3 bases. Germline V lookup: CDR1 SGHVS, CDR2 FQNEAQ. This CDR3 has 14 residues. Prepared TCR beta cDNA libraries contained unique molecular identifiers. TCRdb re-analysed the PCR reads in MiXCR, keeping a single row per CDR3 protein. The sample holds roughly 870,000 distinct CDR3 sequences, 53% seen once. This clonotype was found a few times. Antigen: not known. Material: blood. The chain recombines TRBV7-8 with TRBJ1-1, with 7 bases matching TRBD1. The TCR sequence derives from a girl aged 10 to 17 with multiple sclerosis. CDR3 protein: CASSLAGQYTEAFF. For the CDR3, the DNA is TGTGCCAGCAGCTTAGCGGGACAGTACACTGAAGCTTTCTTT.